Each of the 8 T cell receptor beta chains below was sequenced from the same sample in a study of shared clonotypes between healthy human individuals. Clones were sequenced by immunoSEQ multiplex PCR, and TCRdb holds only the in-frame ones, with some missing. The repertoire consists of about 2.4 million clones, with 80% to 95% occurring once and the leading ten covering approximately 0.37%. The material sequenced was naive CD4+ T cells from PBMCs. Described subset: CD45RA+ positively selected. The receptors were sampled from a man aged 18-30 years in good health. Some clones in this sample may be carry-over from other donors' samples.

V gene TRBV5-4 combines with J gene TRBJ2-1; D possibly corresponds to TRBD2 (5 bases). Germline CDR1 reads SGHNT; CDR2 reads YYREEE (reference sequence). V dropped 4 bases and J dropped 5 bases, with 19 bases sitting between them. This CDR3 has 16 residues. Here the CDR3 reads CASSHRTSTVDNEQFF. The CDR3 DNA follows: TGTGCCAGCAGCCATCGTACTAGTACTGTCGACAATGAGCAGTTCTTC.

This clone has more than one count but fewer than ten. The rearrangement uses TRBV19 and TRBJ1-1; 8 positions match TRBD1. V was pared by 3 bases and J by 7 bases, with 10 bases of the junction left unmatched. The V gene's germline CDR1 is LNHDA and CDR2 SQIVND (reference sequence). The CDR3 sequence is 15 residues long. The CDR3 reads CASSIRPGQVGEAFF. The CDR3 DNA reads TGTGCCAGTAGTATTCGTCCGGGACAGGTTGGTGAAGCTTTCTTT.

The rearrangement links TRBV28 to TRBJ2-7; the D gene is possibly TRBD1 (5 bases). Looked up from germline, CDR1 is MDHEN and CDR2 is SYDVKM. Trimming stripped 5 bases from V and 3 bases from J, with 14 bases between. The CDR3 contains 14 residues. The CDR3 protein is CASSTPAGNYEQYF. CDR3 nucleotides: TGTGCCAGCAGTACCCCGGCAGGGAACTACGAGCAGTACTTC.

V usage is TRBV27 and J usage is TRBJ2-2, with a possible D match to TRBD2 (6 bases). The CDR3 contains 16 residues. Germline CDR1 MNHEY, CDR2 SMNVEV (reference sequence). Trimming removed 7 bases at V and 1 base at J, with 16 bases between. The CDR3 DNA is TGTGCCAGCAAAGTTTACAGCGGGCTGAACACCGGGGAGCTGTTTTTT. Protein: CASKVYSGLNTGELFF.

With regard to this clone: Other DNA sequences in the sample encode the same CDR3. The rearrangement joins TRBV5-1 to TRBJ1-5; no firm D call. Trimming removed 4 bases from V and 0 bases from J, with 8 bases in between. Germline assignment: CDR1 SGHRS and CDR2 YFSETQ. The CDR3 spans 14 residues. The CDR3 nucleotides are TGCGCCAGCAGCCCAGGATATAGCAATCAGCCCCAGCATTTT. Translated, it gives CASSPGYSNQPQHF.

The rearrangement uses TRBV28 and TRBJ1-3; D is perhaps TRBD1 (6 bases). Germline V gene sequence: CDR1 MDHEN, CDR2 SYDVKM. V gave up 3 bases and J gave up 4 bases, with 13 bases separating them. The CDR3 has 15 residues. CDR3 in DNA: TGTGCCAGCAGTTTCTCCCAGGGGCAGGGAAACACCATATATTTT. Its translation: CASSFSQGQGNTIYF.

The rearrangement uses TRBV4-2 and TRBJ2-2; D may be TRBD2 (5 bases). CDR1 is LGHNA and CDR2 is YNFKEQ in the germline V gene. The CDR3 runs 16 residues. V lost 1 base and J 0 bases, leaving 9 bases between the germline ends. CDR3 residues: CASSQVRETNTGELFF. The CDR3 bases are TGTGCCAGCAGCCAAGTTCGGGAAACGAACACCGGGGAGCTGTTTTTT.

J is TRBJ1-2 and V is TRBV6-6; D is ambiguous. CDR1 is MNHNY, CDR2 SVGAGI, per germline (reference sequence). The CDR3 is 12 residues long. Trimming took 7 bases from V and 4 from J, leaving 10 bases between them. CDR3 sequence (DNA): TGTGCCAGCACTACGGCAGGCTATGGCTACACCTTC. This codes for CASTTAGYGYTF.